Sequencing of this TCR beta chain was carried out in a study of blood T cell repertoires in COVID-19. In the study overall: Acute and convalescent COVID-19 samples came from the United States, Italy and Spain. T cells, B-cell-depleted T cells, or PBMCs provided the cDNA or gDNA that served as material.

J lost 0 bases, V lost 2 bases, and 13 bases had no gene match. CDR1 and CDR2 from the germline V gene are MNHNS and SASEGT. This CDR3 comprises 19 residues. In the authors' workflow: Estimation of nucleated cell counts relied on the amplification of reference gene primers. Here immunoSEQ multiplex PCR was the method, and the copy in TCRdb shows in-frame clones only, minus some. That table is the source of V, J and clone size, and D and trimming were worked out from the DNA. The repertoire holds 40,000 to 50,000 clones, with about 92% as singletons. This TCR was sampled from a man between 65 and 80 years old with active COVID-19. The sample taken for sequencing was peripheral blood. V is TRBV6-1 and J is TRBJ2-1; TRBD2 agrees at 7 bases. CDR3 region: CASSEMDRLAGSSYNEQFF. CDR3 nucleotide sequence: TGTGCCAGCAGTGAAATGGATAGGTTAGCGGGTAGCTCCTACAATGAGCAGTTCTTC.